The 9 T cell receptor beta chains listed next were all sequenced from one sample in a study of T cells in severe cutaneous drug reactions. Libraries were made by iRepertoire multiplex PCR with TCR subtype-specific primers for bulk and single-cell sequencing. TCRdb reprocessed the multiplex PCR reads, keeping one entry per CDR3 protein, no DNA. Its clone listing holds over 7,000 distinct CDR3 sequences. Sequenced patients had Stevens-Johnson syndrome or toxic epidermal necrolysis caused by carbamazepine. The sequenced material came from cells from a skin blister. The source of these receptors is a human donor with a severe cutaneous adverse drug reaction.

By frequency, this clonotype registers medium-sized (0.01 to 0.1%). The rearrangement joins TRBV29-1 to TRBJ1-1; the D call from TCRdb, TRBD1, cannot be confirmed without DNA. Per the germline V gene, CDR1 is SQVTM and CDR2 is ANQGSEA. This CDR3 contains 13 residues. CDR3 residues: CSVATPLNTEAFF.

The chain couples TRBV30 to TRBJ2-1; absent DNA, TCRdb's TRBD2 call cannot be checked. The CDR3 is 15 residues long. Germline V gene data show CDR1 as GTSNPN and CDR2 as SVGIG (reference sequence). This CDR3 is CAWRGGRASYNEQFF.

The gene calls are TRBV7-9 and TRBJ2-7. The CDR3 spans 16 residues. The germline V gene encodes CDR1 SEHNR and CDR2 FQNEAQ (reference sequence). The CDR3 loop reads CASSLGEGSAAYEQYF.

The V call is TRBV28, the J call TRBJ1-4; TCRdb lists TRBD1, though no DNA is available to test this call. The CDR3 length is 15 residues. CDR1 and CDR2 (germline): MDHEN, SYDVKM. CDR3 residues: CASIPGQGGYEKLFF.

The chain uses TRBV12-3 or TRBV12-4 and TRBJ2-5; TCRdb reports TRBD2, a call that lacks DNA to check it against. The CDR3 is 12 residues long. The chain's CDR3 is CASKGLAETQYF.

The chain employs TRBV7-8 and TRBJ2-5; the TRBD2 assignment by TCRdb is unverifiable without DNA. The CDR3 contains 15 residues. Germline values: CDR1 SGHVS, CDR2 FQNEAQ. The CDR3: CASSLMLAGVETQYF.

The chain's CDR3 is CAWITGDYEQYF. This sequence joins TRBV30 and TRBJ2-7; the D call from TCRdb, TRBD1, cannot be confirmed without DNA. Germline CDR1 and CDR2: GTSNPN and SVGIG (reference sequence). CDR3 size: 12 residues.

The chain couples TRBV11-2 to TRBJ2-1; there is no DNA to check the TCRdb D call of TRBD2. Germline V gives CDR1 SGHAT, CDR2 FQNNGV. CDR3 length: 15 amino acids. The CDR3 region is CASSLEAGNYNEQFF.

The CDR3 sequence: CASSSDPNLNTEAFF. V is TRBV5-1 and J is TRBJ1-1. The germline CDR1 and CDR2 sequences are SGHRS and YFSETQ. CDR3 size: 15 residues.